These 26 T cell receptor beta chains share one sample of origin, sequenced in a study of T cells in Graves' hyperthyroidism and ophthalmopathy. RNA transcripts gave rise to amplified TCR beta CDR3 regions. HTBI primers were used for first-round RT-PCR of the TCR CDR3. TCRdb reanalysed the multiplex PCR reads using MiXCR and keeps one entry per CDR3 protein. The sample includes roughly 290,000 distinct CDR3 sequences, 10% to 15% seen only once; the top ten take roughly 8%. The sequenced material came from blood. Receptors were obtained from a woman in her 30s with Graves' hyperthyroidism that later progressed to Graves' ophthalmopathy.

This clonotype appeared a few times. Germline is not matched at one junction end, which may reflect a read error. J is TRBJ2-7 and V is TRBV28; possible D gene TRBD2, 6 bases. The V gene's germline CDR1 is MDHEN and CDR2 SYDVKM. The CDR3 has 15 amino acids. This chain's CDR3 is CASKGGAQPSYEQHF. The CDR3 nucleotides read TGTGCCAGCAAAGGCGGGGCTCAACCTTCCTACGAGCAGCACTTC.

This clonotype was picked up a small number of times. As DNA, the CDR3 is TGTGCCAGCAGGACCCGGGGGAATGAGCAGTTCTTC. Translated, it gives CASRTRGNEQFF. The chain combines TRBV27 with TRBJ2-1; a weak D match, TRBD2 (6 bases). CDR1 and CDR2 from the germline V gene are MNHEY and SMNVEV (reference sequence). Trimming removed 6 bases from V and 7 bases from J, with 10 bases in between. The CDR3 extends over 12 amino acids.

This clonotype appeared many times. The chain employs TRBV2 and TRBJ2-5; D is unresolved. The CDR3 totals 12 residues. Germline CDR1 SNHLY, CDR2 FYNNEI. V shed 8 bases and J shed 5 bases, with 12 bases lying between them. CDR3 DNA sequence: TGTGCCAGCGGTCGGGTAGGGGAGACCCAGTACTTC. Its translation: CASGRVGETQYF.

This clonotype showed up many times. The V gene is TRBV11-2, the J gene TRBJ1-1, with no clear D. Deletions cut 6 bases from V and 0 bases from J, with 14 bases between. The CDR3 is made up of 15 amino acids. Germline V CDR1 and CDR2: SGHAT, FQNNGV. The CDR3 is CASRGNNGLNTEAFF. The CDR3 DNA is TGTGCCAGCAGGGGAAATAACGGGTTGAACACTGAAGCTTTCTTT.

This clonotype was picked up many times. The chain joins TRBV28 to TRBJ2-3, with 10 bases lining up with TRBD2. The germline gives CDR1 MDHEN, CDR2 SYDVKM. There are 16 residues in the CDR3. V lost 5 bases to trimming and J lost 2 bases; unmatched junction nucleotides: 7. CDR3 nucleotides: TGTGCCAGCAGTGCCCGCCTAGCGGGAGTCACAGATACGCAGTATTTT. As protein: CASSARLAGVTDTQYF.

This clonotype was seen many times. The CDR3 DNA reads as TGTGCCAGCAGCTTAGTCCCCCGTCGGGCTAGCGGGAGCTTCTACGAGCAGTACTTC. Protein product: CASSLVPRRASGSFYEQYF. The genes are TRBV11-2 and TRBJ2-7, with TRBD2 identical over 10 bases. Trimming took 1 base from V and 3 from J; bases not matched to a gene: 15. Germline CDR1 SGHAT, CDR2 FQNNGV. The CDR3 is 19 amino acids. Full variable domain (remainder filled in from reference TRBV11-2 and TRBJ2-7): EAGVAQSPRYKIIEKRQSVAFWCNPISGHATLYWYQQILGQGPKLLIQFQNNGVVDDSQLPKDRFSAERLKGVDSTLKIQPAKLEDSAVYLCASSLVPRRASGSFYEQYFGPGTRLTVT.

This clonotype was seen a few times. The chain recombines TRBV6-9 with TRBJ2-3, with D tentatively TRBD2 (5 bases). This CDR3 has 14 amino acids. Germline CDR1 reads MNHGY; CDR2 reads SVAAGI. Trimming cost V 3 bases and J 2 bases, with 9 bases left between them. In DNA form, the CDR3 reads TGTGCCAGCAGTTACAACCTAGCCACAGATACGCAGTATTTT. Its protein product is CASSYNLATDTQYF.

This clonotype was observed many times. The J gene is TRBJ1-2, the V gene TRBV28; D not resolved. Between the trimmed V and J ends, which lost 4 bases and 7 bases, there was a span of 7 bases. CDR1 is MDHEN, CDR2 SYDVKM, per germline. The CDR3 loop spans 11 amino acids. CDR3 sequence: CASSWSSGYTF. The DNA of the CDR3 is TGTGCCAGCAGTTGGTCCAGTGGCTACACCTTC.

This rearrangement joins TRBV5-1 to TRBJ2-7, with 8 bases identical to TRBD1. Germline CDR1 is SGHRS and CDR2 is YFSETQ. The CDR3 contains 14 residues. With V trimmed by 3 bases and J by 6 bases, 8 bases remained unmatched. As DNA, the CDR3 is TGCGCCAGCAGCTCTTGGACAGGGTCTGGCGAGCAGTACTTC. Translating gives CASSSWTGSGEQYF.

V is TRBV19 and J is TRBJ1-1; TRBD1 matches 8 bases. The germline V gene has CDR1 LNHDA and CDR2 SQIVND (reference sequence). The junction had 11 bases not matched to a gene; V was cut back by 3 bases and J by 5 bases. The CDR3 length is 16 residues. The CDR3 protein is CASSISAGGARTEAFF. CDR3 coding DNA: TGTGCCAGTAGTATTAGCGCAGGGGGCGCGAGGACTGAAGCTTTCTTT. The variable domain in full, with the rest retrieved from reference TRBV19 and TRBJ1-1, is DGGITQSPKYLFRKEGQNVTLSCEQNLNHDAMYWYRQDPGQGLRLIYYSQIVNDFQKGDIAEGYSVSREKKESFPLTVTSAQKNPTAFYLCASSISAGGARTEAFFGQGTRLTVV.

A few counts support this clonotype. The chain combines TRBV4-3 with TRBJ2-3; D may be TRBD1 (6 bases). Trimming removed 0 bases from V and 0 bases from J, with 13 bases in between. Germline CDR1 and CDR2: LGHNA and YSLEER. The CDR3 is made up of 17 amino acids. The CDR3 region is CASSQDPAGVSTDTQYF. The CDR3 DNA sequence: TGCGCCAGCAGCCAAGATCCGGCAGGGGTGAGCACAGATACGCAGTATTTT.

This clonotype was detected ten times or more. This chain links TRBV20-1 with TRBJ2-1, with 9 bases aligning to TRBD2. The junction had 0 bases not matched to a gene; V was cut back by 0 bases and J by 0 bases. This CDR3 is built from 15 residues. Germline CDR1 DFQATT, CDR2 SNEGSKA (reference sequence). The CDR3 coding sequence is TGCAGTGCTAGAGAAGCGGGAGGCTCCTACAATGAGCAGTTCTTC. Translation gives CSAREAGGSYNEQFF.

This clonotype has at least ten counts. The chain is built from TRBV2 and TRBJ2-1, with D tentatively TRBD2 (5 bases). CDR1 is SNHLY, CDR2 FYNNEI, per germline. Trimming left V 7 bases short and J 1 base short, with 14 bases between. The CDR3 length is 15 residues. In DNA form, the CDR3 reads TGTGCCAGCAAGTTCGCGGGTGGTTCCTACAATGAGCAGTTCTTC. Translated, it gives CASKFAGGSYNEQFF.

The rearrangement uses TRBV4-3 and TRBJ2-7; a weak D match, TRBD1 (5 bases). Deletions cut 1 base from V and 5 bases from J, with 15 bases between. CDR1 LGHNA and CDR2 YSLEER come from the germline V gene. The length of the CDR3 is 15 residues. The CDR3 protein is CASSQGVSGLDEQYF. In DNA, the CDR3 is TGCGCCAGCAGCCAAGGGGTTTCAGGGCTCGACGAGCAGTACTTC.

This clonotype has only a few counts. Since a much larger clone is just one base distant, this may be a read error. This chain connects TRBV7-3 to TRBJ2-3; 9 bases match TRBD2. The ends lost 2 bases at V and 6 bases at J; junction bases unmatched: 12. This CDR3 has 17 residues. CDR1 is SGHTA, CDR2 FQGTGA, per germline. The CDR3 nucleotides read TGTGCCAGCAGCTTATATGCGACTAGCGGAAAAGTCGATACGCAGTATTTT. It is translated as CASSLYATSGKVDTQYF.

A few counts support this clonotype. This may be a read error, as it is one base from a much larger clone. This sequence joins TRBV2 and TRBJ1-5; D is unclear. The CDR3 is made up of 12 amino acids. Germline assignment: CDR1 SNHLY and CDR2 FYNNEI. DNA of the CDR3: TGTACCAGCTCGGGCGGTTCTAGCGGCCAGCATTTT. This encodes CTSSGGSSGQHF.

This clonotype was counted many times. The chain couples TRBV5-1 to TRBJ2-1, with TRBD1 as a possible D gene (6 bases). The CDR3 is 14 residues long. Germline V gives CDR1 SGHRS, CDR2 YFSETQ. Trimming stripped 0 bases from V and 5 bases from J, with 9 bases between. CDR3 loop: CASSLGQANNEQFF. Written as DNA, the CDR3 is TGCGCCAGCAGCTTGGGACAGGCCAACAATGAGCAGTTCTTC.

At least ten counts were recorded for this clonotype. This sequence joins TRBV5-1 and TRBJ2-7; 8 bases fit TRBD2. The germline V gene encodes CDR1 SGHRS and CDR2 YFSETQ. Trimming removed 4 bases from V and 1 base from J; junction bases left unmatched: 13. This CDR3 is built from 17 residues. In nucleotides, the CDR3 is TGCGCCAGCAGCCGGATGGGTCGGGGCGGGAGGTCCTACGAGCAGTACTTC. Protein product: CASSRMGRGGRSYEQYF.

The CDR3 protein is CASSQEWAGQYNEQFF. The CDR3, as DNA: TGCGCCAGCAGCCAAGAATGGGCAGGGCAGTACAATGAGCAGTTCTTC. The genes are TRBV4-1 and TRBJ2-1; perhaps TRBD1 as D (5 bases). This CDR3 region has 16 residues. Germline CDR1 MGHRA, CDR2 YSYEKL. V dropped 0 bases and J dropped 4 bases, with 13 bases sitting between them.

In its sample, this clonotype was seen many times. CDR3 in amino acids: CASSLKQGPDYEQYF. The CDR3 coding sequence is TGTGCCAGCAGCTTAAAACAGGGGCCAGACTACGAGCAGTACTTC. The chain couples TRBV7-3 to TRBJ2-7; TRBD1 aligns across 7 bases. V gave up 1 base and J gave up 3 bases; unmatched junction bases: 6. This CDR3 region has 15 residues. Germline-derived CDR1 and CDR2 are SGHTA and FQGTGA.

This clonotype was detected ten times or more. The CDR3 loop is CASSSQTGNYGYTF. CDR3 nucleotide sequence: TGTGCCAGCAGCTCTCAAACAGGGAACTATGGCTACACCTTC. V usage is TRBV7-2 and J usage is TRBJ1-2; D might be TRBD1 (6 bases). CDR3 length equals 14 residues. V shed 4 bases and J shed 2 bases, with 11 bases lying between them. CDR1 SGHTA and CDR2 FQGNSA come from the germline V gene.

The chain links TRBV12-5 to TRBJ2-1; D unresolved. CDR1 is LGHNT and CDR2 is FRNRAP in the germline V gene. This CDR3 is 12 amino acids long. The V end was cut by 3 bases, the J end by 12 bases, with 12 bases between. The CDR3 here is CASGFPTGPQFF. The CDR3 region has the DNA TGTGCTAGTGGTTTCCCTACTGGGCCGCAGTTCTTC.

This clonotype occurred many times. The chain uses TRBV10-3 and TRBJ2-7, with D perhaps assigned TRBD1 or TRBD2 (5 bases each). Germline V gene lookup returns CDR1 ENHRY and CDR2 SYGVKD. This CDR3 spans 16 amino acids. Trimming removed 3 bases from V and 1 base from J, with 16 bases in between. The CDR3 bases are TGTGCCATCAGTGACCCCGGCCGGGACGCTTCCTACGAGCAGTACTTC. Amino acid sequence: CAISDPGRDASYEQYF.

The chain links TRBV9 to TRBJ2-7; D gene ambiguous. There are 14 residues in the CDR3. V was shortened by 0 bases and J by 0 bases, with 7 bases between the two germline ends. Germline lookup yields CDR1 SGDLS and CDR2 YYNGEE. This CDR3 reads CASSVAGLSYEQYF. CDR3 in DNA: TGTGCCAGCAGCGTAGCTGGGCTCTCCTACGAGCAGTACTTC. The whole variable domain, filled in from reference TRBV9 and TRBJ2-7, reads DSGVTQTPKHLITATGQRVTLRCSPRSGDLSVYWYQQSLDQGLQFLIQYYNGEERAKGNILERFSAQQFPDLHSELNLSSLELGDSALYFCASSVAGLSYEQYFGPGTRLTVT.

As concerns this clonotype: A clone one base away is much larger, so this may be a read error. The V call is TRBV11-2, the J call TRBJ2-5; tentative D call: TRBD2 (6 bases). The CDR3 has 15 residues. Germline CDR1 and CDR2: SGHAT and FQNNGV. Trimming removed 0 bases from V and 4 bases from J, with 12 bases in between. CDR3 protein: CASSLEVTGAETQYF. As DNA, the CDR3 is TGTGCCAGCAGCTTAGAAGTCACGGGAGCAGAGACCCAGTACTTC.

As to this clonotype: One base away lies a much larger clone, so this may be a sequencing read error. This rearrangement joins TRBV14 to TRBJ1-1; D is uncertain. V was shortened by 1 base and J by 4 bases, with 16 bases between the two germline ends. The CDR3 is 16 residues long. In germline, CDR1 is SGHDN, CDR2 FVKESK. The CDR3 protein is CASSQARPWSGTEAFF. DNA for the CDR3: TGTGCCAGCAGCCAAGCCCGCCCCTGGTCCGGCACTGAAGCTTTCTTT.